The clone carrying this TCR beta chain was seen ten or more times. Antigen: not known. This CDR3 is 17 amino acids long. Germline V gene sequence: CDR1 DFQATT, CDR2 SNEGSKA (reference sequence). V lost 5 bases and J lost 5; bases outside the gene matches: 11. These data are taken from a study of Graves' ophthalmopathy and Graves' hyperthyroidism. Study conclusions and caveats: Thyroid clonotypes that were expanded above 0.001 frequency mostly also appeared in blood. Predictions made by the model for ophthalmopathy progression reached roughly 71% sensitivity and approximately 72% specificity.

RNA transcripts were the template, and TCR beta CDR3 regions were amplified from them. HTBI-primed RT-PCR formed the first round, and a multiplex PCR formed the second. TCRdb reprocessed the multiplex PCR reads with MiXCR, giving one entry per CDR3 protein. The table has 35,000 to 50,000 distinct CDR3 sequences, approximately 46% seen once. The sequence came from an adult woman with stable Graves' hyperthyroidism. Sequences were obtained from peripheral blood. The rearrangement uses TRBV20-1 and TRBJ2-5, with 16 bases identical to TRBD2. The CDR3 protein is CSAWTGTSGRAGETQYF. The DNA of the CDR3 is TGCAGTGCTTGGACCGGGACTAGCGGGAGGGCCGGTGAGACCCAGTACTTC.